The 2 T cell receptor beta chains below all came from one sample that was sequenced in a study of beta chain features in type 1 diabetes. Expressed TCRB transcripts were sequenced because the isolated RNA had all been reverse transcribed beforehand. Measured with immunoSEQ multiplex PCR; TCRdb has only the in-frame clones, and not every one. In the table there are 150,000 to 160,000 clones, around 10% of which are singletons. Sequencing was done on a sample of central memory CD4+ T cells from blood. Receptors originate from a man aged 18 to 29 in good health.

This clone occurred a few times. This rearrangement joins TRBV18 to TRBJ2-4; 8 bases agree with TRBD1. This CDR3 spans 16 amino acids. Looked up from germline, CDR1 is KGHSH and CDR2 is LQKENI. V gave up 2 bases and J gave up 7 bases; unmatched junction bases: 10. The CDR3 DNA sequence: TGTGCCAGCTCACCAGAGTGGCAGGGGGCATATAACATTCAGTACTTC. It translates to CASSPEWQGAYNIQYF.

This clone was observed a handful of times. Other DNA variants within this sample encode the same CDR3. The genes are TRBV5-1 and TRBJ2-1; D unclear. V was clipped by 8 bases and J by 5 bases, with 11 bases between them. CDR1 SGHRS and CDR2 YFSETQ come from the germline V gene. CDR3 length equals 12 residues. As DNA, the CDR3 is TGCGCCAGTTCCCTAGAGCACAATGAGCAGTTCTTC. Encoded protein: CASSLEHNEQFF.